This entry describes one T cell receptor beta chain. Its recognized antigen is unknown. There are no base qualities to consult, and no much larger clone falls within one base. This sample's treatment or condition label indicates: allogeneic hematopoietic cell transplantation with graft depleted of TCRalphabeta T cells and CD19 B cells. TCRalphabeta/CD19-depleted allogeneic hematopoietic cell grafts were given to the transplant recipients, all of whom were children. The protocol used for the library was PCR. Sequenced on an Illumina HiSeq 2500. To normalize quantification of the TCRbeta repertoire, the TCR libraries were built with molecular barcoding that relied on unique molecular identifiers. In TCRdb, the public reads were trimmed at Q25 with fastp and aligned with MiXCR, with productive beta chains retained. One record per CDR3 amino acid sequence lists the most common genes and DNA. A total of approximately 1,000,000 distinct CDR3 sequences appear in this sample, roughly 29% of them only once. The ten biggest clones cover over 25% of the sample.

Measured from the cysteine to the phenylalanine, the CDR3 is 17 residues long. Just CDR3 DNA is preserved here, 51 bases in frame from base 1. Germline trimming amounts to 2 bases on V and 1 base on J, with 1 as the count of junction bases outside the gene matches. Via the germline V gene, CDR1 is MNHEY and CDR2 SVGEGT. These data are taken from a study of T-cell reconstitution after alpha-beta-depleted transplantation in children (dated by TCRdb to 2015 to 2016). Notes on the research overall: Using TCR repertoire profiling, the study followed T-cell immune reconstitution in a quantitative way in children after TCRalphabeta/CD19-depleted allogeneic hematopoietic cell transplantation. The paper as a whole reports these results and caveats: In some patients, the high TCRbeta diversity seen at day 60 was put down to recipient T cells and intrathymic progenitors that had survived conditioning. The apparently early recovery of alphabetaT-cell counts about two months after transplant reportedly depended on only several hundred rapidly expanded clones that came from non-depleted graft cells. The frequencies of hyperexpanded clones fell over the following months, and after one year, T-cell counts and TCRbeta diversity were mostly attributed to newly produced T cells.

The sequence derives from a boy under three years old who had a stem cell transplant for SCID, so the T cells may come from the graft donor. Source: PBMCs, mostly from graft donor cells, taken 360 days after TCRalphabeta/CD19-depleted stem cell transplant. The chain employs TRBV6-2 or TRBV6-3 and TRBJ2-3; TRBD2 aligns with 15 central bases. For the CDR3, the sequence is CASSYGLAGGRTDTQYF. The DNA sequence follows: TGTGCCAGCAGTTACGGACTAGCGGGGGGGCGCACAGATACGCAGTATTTT.